The 21 T cell receptor beta chains reported below all come from one sample, sequenced in a study of T cell clones after liver transplantation. Generated by immunoSEQ multiplex PCR, the TCRdb table keeps only in-frame clones and is missing some. The sample holds tens of thousands of clones, less than 75% seen once. Sequencing was performed on CD4+ T cells from blood, taken at the 22-month timepoint. The receptors shown here come from a human patient who received a liver transplant. The T cells may come from the graft donor.

Comments on this clone: The identical CDR3 is also encoded by other nucleotide sequences in the sample. The chain has TRBV5-1 and TRBJ2-7; 8 bases match TRBD1. The germline gives CDR1 SGHRS, CDR2 YFSETQ. This CDR3 is 14 amino acids long. J lost 1 base, V lost 3 bases, and 3 bases had no gene match. The CDR3 loop is CASSSGTGSYEQYF. The CDR3 DNA is TGCGCCAGCAGCTCCGGGACAGGTTCCTACGAGCAGTACTTC.

V usage is TRBV9 and J usage is TRBJ2-7; 10 nucleotides line up with TRBD2. V dropped 3 bases and J dropped 4; count of bases not matched to a gene: 7. The CDR3 totals 15 residues. CDR1 is SGDLS and CDR2 is YYNGEE in the germline V gene. The CDR3 DNA reads TGTGCCAGCAGCGGACAGCGGGGGGGCCCATACGAGCAGTACTTC. Translation: CASSGQRGGPYEQYF.

V is TRBV5-1 and J is TRBJ2-7; 7 bases line up with TRBD2. This CDR3 contains 15 residues. The trim removed 2 bases at V and 2 bases at J, leaving 7 bases unmatched. CDR1 and CDR2 from the germline V gene are SGHRS and YFSETQ. Here the CDR3 reads CASSLEDGGTYEQYF. CDR3 in DNA: TGCGCCAGCAGCTTAGAGGACGGGGGGACCTACGAGCAGTACTTC.

V gene TRBV5-6 combines with J gene TRBJ2-7, with 8 bases identical to TRBD2. The CDR3 sequence is 14 residues long. Trimming at V came to 4 bases and at J to 3 bases, leaving 6 bases not matched to a gene. The germline CDR1 and CDR2 sequences are SGHDT and YYEEEE. The CDR3 is CASSPGGGIYEQYF. The CDR3 DNA is TGTGCCAGCAGCCCCGGGGGGGGGATCTACGAGCAGTACTTC.

V and J are TRBV5-6 and TRBJ2-7; D could derive from TRBD1 or TRBD2 (5 bases each). This CDR3 contains 16 residues. The germline gives CDR1 SGHDT, CDR2 YYEEEE. With 4 bases removed from V and 3 bases from J, the gap between germline ends came to 20 bases. The CDR3 DNA reads as TGTGCCAGCAGCCCGCGGTCTGGGACCCAAGTCTACGAGCAGTACTTC. As protein: CASSPRSGTQVYEQYF.

The V call is TRBV15, the J call TRBJ2-6; the D is unclear. V was clipped by 3 bases and J by 4 bases, with 19 bases between them. This CDR3 comprises 18 residues. Germline assignment: CDR1 LNHNV and CDR2 YYDKDF (reference sequence). In DNA form, the CDR3 reads TGTGCCACCAGCAGGGGAACAGCCTTTCTCAGGGGGGCCAACGTCCTGACTTTC. This codes for CATSRGTAFLRGANVLTF. The entire variable domain, with the rest obtained from reference TRBV15 and TRBJ2-6, is as follows: DAMVIQNPRYQVTQFGKPVTLSCSQTLNHNVMYWYQQKSSQAPKLLFHYYDKDFNNEADTPDNFQSRRPNTSFCFLDIRSPGLGDTAMYLCATSRGTAFLRGANVLTFGAGSRLTVL.

The rearrangement joins TRBV28 to TRBJ1-4; D remains unclear. Germline V gene lookup returns CDR1 MDHEN and CDR2 SYDVKM. V lost 5 bases, J lost 8 bases, and 12 bases lay in between. This CDR3 is 13 amino acids long. CDR3 bases: TGTGCCAGCAGTCAACGGATGGGAGAAAAACTGTTTTTT. Its translation is CASSQRMGEKLFF.

The chain employs TRBV7-9 and TRBJ1-6, with no clear D. Germline CDR1 is SEHNR and CDR2 is FQNEAQ (reference sequence). Trimming shortened V by 6 bases and J by 7 bases, and 7 bases separated the two germline ends. The CDR3 extends over 12 amino acids. The DNA of the CDR3 is TGTGCCAGCAGGCCAGAGAATTCACCCCTCCACTTT. It encodes CASRPENSPLHF.

The rearrangement joins TRBV7-8 to TRBJ1-2; D remains unclear. V lost 5 bases and J 0 bases, leaving 7 bases between the germline ends. The CDR3 contains 13 residues. Germline values: CDR1 SGHVS, CDR2 FQNEAQ. The CDR3 reads CASSPGTNYGYTF. The CDR3 coding sequence is TGTGCCAGCAGCCCCGGGACTAACTATGGCTACACCTTC.

The rearrangement uses TRBV19 and TRBJ2-1, with a tentative D call TRBD1 (5 bases). Trimming left V 4 bases short and J 12 bases short, with 13 bases between. This CDR3 has 12 residues. Germline assignment: CDR1 LNHDA and CDR2 SQIVND (reference sequence). DNA of the CDR3: TGTGCCAGTAGTAGCCCCAGGGCAGGGCAGTTCTTC. This encodes CASSSPRAGQFF.

This clone was counted between two and nine times. The chain is built from TRBV6-6 and TRBJ1-2; 7 nucleotides align to TRBD1. The CDR3 totals 16 residues. J gave up 6 bases and V 0 bases, and 10 bases lay outside the gene matches. From germline, CDR1 is MNHNY and CDR2 SVGAGI (reference sequence). The CDR3 DNA reads TGTGCCAGCAGTTACTCGATCCCCACAGGGGTGAATGGCTACACCTTC. As protein: CASSYSIPTGVNGYTF.

The chain uses TRBV10-2 and TRBJ1-5, with D possibly TRBD1 on 5 matching bases. V was pared by 4 bases and J by 6 bases, with 22 bases between. Per the germline V gene, CDR1 is WSHSY and CDR2 is SAAADI. CDR3 length: 17 amino acids. The chain's CDR3 is CASSVARDSFLGQPQHF. CDR3 DNA sequence: TGCGCCAGCAGTGTCGCCAGGGATTCTTTCCTGGGTCAGCCCCAGCATTTT.

This chain links TRBV7-2 with TRBJ2-1, with D hard to call. The CDR3 consists of 14 residues. The germline CDR1 and CDR2 sequences are SGHTA and FQGNSA. V was cut by 5 bases and J by 9 bases, with 17 bases left in between. The CDR3 coding sequence is TGTGCCAGCAGCCCGGGCCCCGTGCTAGGTGAGCAGTTCTTC. It encodes CASSPGPVLGEQFF.

The sample holds a few counts of this clone. The gene calls are TRBV7-2 and TRBJ1-5, with 9 bases matching TRBD1. The CDR3 has 14 amino acids. Trimming at V came to 8 bases and at J to 2 bases, leaving 4 bases not matched to a gene. The germline V gene encodes CDR1 SGHTA and CDR2 FQGNSA. CDR3: CASGTGIRNQPQHF. The CDR3 nucleotides read TGTGCCAGCGGGACAGGGATTCGCAATCAGCCCCAGCATTTT.

V gene TRBV5-4 combines with J gene TRBJ1-2, with D unclear. Germline values: CDR1 SGHNT, CDR2 YYREEE (reference sequence). Trimming cost V 2 bases and J 11 bases, with 10 bases left between them. The CDR3 length is 11 residues. The CDR3 reads CASSFDMGYTF. The CDR3 DNA follows: TGTGCCAGCAGCTTTGACATGGGATACACCTTC.

This chain joins TRBV11-2 and TRBJ1-3; maybe TRBD1 (5 bases). Per germline, CDR1 SGHAT and CDR2 FQNNGV. The CDR3 extends over 19 amino acids. The germline V and J ends were trimmed by 4 bases and 0 bases, with 22 bases remaining between them. CDR3 bases: TGTGCCAGCAGCTCCCACTCCGGGACTAAAACCCTCTCTGGAAACACCATATATTTT. This sequence encodes CASSSHSGTKTLSGNTIYF.

The rearrangement joins TRBV15 to TRBJ1-5; D is unclear. This CDR3 has 15 amino acids. The V end lost 1 base, the J end lost 3 bases, and 10 bases lay between the germline ends. The germline CDR1 and CDR2 sequences are LNHNV and YYDKDF (reference sequence). The CDR3 region is CATSRVQVINQPQHF. CDR3 bases: TGTGCCACCAGCAGAGTGCAGGTGATCAATCAGCCCCAGCATTTT.

The chain couples TRBV30 to TRBJ1-4, with TRBD1 identical over 8 bases. The CDR3 has 15 residues. V shed 8 bases and J 6 bases; nucleotides not matched to a gene: 14. CDR1 and CDR2 from the germline V gene are GTSNPN and SVGIG (reference sequence). CDR3 sequence reads: CAGSLSGTGDEKLFF. CDR3 nucleotides: TGTGCCGGATCTCTATCTGGGACAGGAGATGAAAAACTGTTTTTT.

This sequence joins TRBV5-6 and TRBJ1-6, with TRBD1 as a possible D gene (6 bases). There are 13 residues in the CDR3. Trimming took off 6 bases at V and 8 bases at J, with 12 bases between the two ends. Germline CDR1 reads SGHDT; CDR2 reads YYEEEE. The CDR3 DNA reads TGTGCCAGCACCACAGGGTGGGATTCACCCCTCCACTTT. This sequence encodes CASTTGWDSPLHF.

This sequence joins TRBV5-1 and TRBJ2-7, with D unclear. This CDR3 comprises 15 residues. V lost 0 bases, J lost 6 bases, and 16 bases lay in between. Germline assignment: CDR1 SGHRS and CDR2 YFSETQ. The CDR3 loop is CASSLGALGMVEQYF. CDR3 in DNA: TGCGCCAGCAGCTTGGGGGCCCTAGGGATGGTCGAGCAGTACTTC.

This clone was recorded a few times. The rearrangement uses TRBV6-4 and TRBJ1-6; possibly TRBD1 for D (6 bases). Germline CDR1 reads MRHNA; CDR2 reads SNTAGT. The V and J ends lost 6 bases and 8 bases respectively, with 17 bases between them. This CDR3 is built from 15 residues. CDR3 sequence: CASRRFAGADSPLHF. CDR3 nucleotides: TGTGCCAGCAGGAGGTTCGCAGGGGCGGATTCACCCCTCCACTTT.